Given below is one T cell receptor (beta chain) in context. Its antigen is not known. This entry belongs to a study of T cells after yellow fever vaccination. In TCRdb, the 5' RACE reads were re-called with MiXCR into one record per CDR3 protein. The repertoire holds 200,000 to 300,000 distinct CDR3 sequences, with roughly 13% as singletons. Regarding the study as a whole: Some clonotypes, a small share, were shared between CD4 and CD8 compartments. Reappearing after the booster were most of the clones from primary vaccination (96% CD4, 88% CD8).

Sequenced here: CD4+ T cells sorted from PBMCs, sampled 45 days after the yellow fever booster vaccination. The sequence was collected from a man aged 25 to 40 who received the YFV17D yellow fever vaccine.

The CDR3 region is CAWSVGRLAAGLGTDTQYF. The CDR3 DNA sequence: TGTGCCTGGAGTGTCGGAAGACTAGCAGCCGGACTTGGCACAGATACGCAGTATTTT. The V call is TRBV30, the J call TRBJ2-3, with 7 bases fitting TRBD2. The CDR3 runs 19 residues. Germline V gene data show CDR1 as GTSNPN and CDR2 as SVGIG (reference sequence). The ends lost 0 bases at V and 1 base at J; junction bases unmatched: 16.